The 25 T cell receptor beta chains below come from one sample, sequenced in a study of PD-L1 blockade in urothelial cancer. Clones were sequenced by immunoSEQ multiplex PCR, and TCRdb holds only the in-frame ones, with some missing. The table includes around 66,000 clones, approximately 80% detected once. Time point defined: pretreatment peripheral blood. This material consisted of PBMCs, taken around atezolizumab (anti-PD-L1) treatment. Every receptor here comes from a man in his 70s with urothelial cancer.

This clone was found once. V and J are TRBV2 and TRBJ2-1; D call uncertain. V was shortened by 4 bases and J by 0 bases, with 10 bases between the two germline ends. CDR1 and CDR2 (germline): SNHLY, FYNNEI. The CDR3 is 15 residues long. As DNA, the CDR3 is TGTGCCAGCAGTGTAGCTAGGAGCTCCTACAATGAGCAGTTCTTC. Residues: CASSVARSSYNEQFF.

V gene TRBV21-1 combines with J gene TRBJ2-7; the D call of TRBD1 is as the table states it, not checked on the DNA. TRBV21-1 is reported as a pseudogene. The CDR3 is 13 amino acids. CDR3 amino acids: CASSKVAGQGEYF. CDR3 in DNA: TGTGCCAGCAGCAAAGTGGCAGGACAGGGAGAATACTTC.

This chain links TRBV5-1 with TRBJ1-1, with no clear D. The CDR3 loop spans 14 amino acids. V shed 3 bases and J shed 4 bases, with 13 bases lying between them. Germline lookup yields CDR1 SGHRS and CDR2 YFSETQ. The CDR3 DNA reads TGCGCCAGCAGCTCCCGGTATCATACCACTGAAGCTTTCTTT. This encodes CASSSRYHTTEAFF.

The V gene is TRBV19, the J gene TRBJ2-3; 13 bases are shared with TRBD2. CDR1 is LNHDA and CDR2 is SQIVND in the germline V gene (reference sequence). The CDR3 sequence is 17 residues long. J was trimmed by 3 bases and V by 3 bases; bases with no gene match: 6. The CDR3 coding sequence is TGTGCCAGTAGTATTACCTGGACTAGCGGGAGTACAGATACGCAGTATTTT. As protein: CASSITWTSGSTDTQYF.

The chain combines TRBV29-1 with TRBJ1-2, with D possibly being TRBD1 (5 bases). The CDR3 is 14 residues long. The V end lost 5 bases, the J end lost 4 bases, and 17 bases lay between the germline ends. CDR1 is SQVTM and CDR2 is ANQGSEA in the germline V gene. CDR3 residues: CSVWGGRGGYGYTF. As DNA, the CDR3 is TGCAGCGTTTGGGGCGGGAGGGGTGGCTATGGCTACACCTTC.

The rearrangement links TRBV5-5 to TRBJ2-7; TRBD1 agrees at 9 bases. Germline trimming cut 4 bases from V and 3 bases from J; bases unmatched to any gene: 8. Germline V gene lookup returns CDR1 SGHKS and CDR2 YYEKEE (reference sequence). CDR3 length: 15 amino acids. CDR3 sequence: CASSGVPGQGYEQYF. In DNA, the CDR3 is TGTGCCAGCAGCGGCGTTCCGGGACAGGGCTACGAGCAGTACTTC.

This clone was recorded once. The chain joins TRBV28 to TRBJ2-7; 15 nucleotides line up with TRBD2. The CDR3 extends over 14 amino acids. From germline, CDR1 is MDHEN and CDR2 SYDVKM. The CDR3 sequence is CGAGLAGGAGEQYF. CDR3 sequence (DNA): TGTGGGGCGGGACTAGCGGGAGGCGCCGGGGAGCAGTACTTC. The full variable domain, rest sourced from reference TRBV28 and TRBJ2-7, is DVKVTQSSRYLVKRTGEKVFLECVQDMDHENMFWYRQDPGLGLRLIYFSYDVKMKEKGDIPEGYSVSREKKERFSLILESASTNQTSMYLCGAGLAGGAGEQYFGPGTRLTVT.

The chain uses TRBV19 and TRBJ2-7; 7 bases line up with TRBD2. V gave up 1 base and J gave up 1 base; unmatched junction bases: 4. The CDR3 is 15 residues long. Germline assignment: CDR1 LNHDA and CDR2 SQIVND (reference sequence). The CDR3 DNA reads as TGTGCCAGTAGTATAGCGCTAGCGGTTTCCTACGAGCAGTACTTC. The encoded protein is CASSIALAVSYEQYF.

The chain carries TRBV7-2 and TRBJ1-1; the D is unclear. The CDR3 is 14 amino acids. CDR1 SGHTA and CDR2 FQGNSA come from the germline V gene. V shed 5 bases and J shed 8 bases, with 18 bases lying between them. The CDR3 coding sequence is TGTGCCAGCAGCCCAAGGACCGAAACGGGGGAAGCTTTCTTT. Translated, it gives CASSPRTETGEAFF.

This clone was observed once. The V gene is TRBV5-1, the J gene TRBJ1-1; TRBD1 matches 10 bases. The junction had 5 bases not matched to a gene; V was cut back by 0 bases and J by 0 bases. CDR3 length: 17 residues. Germline CDR1 SGHRS, CDR2 YFSETQ. CDR3 bases: TGCGCCAGCAGCTTGGATGGACAGGGGGATCTGAACACTGAAGCTTTCTTT. Protein sequence: CASSLDGQGDLNTEAFF.

This clone has only one observation. This chain joins TRBV11-3 and TRBJ2-5, with TRBD2 matching 11 bases. Germline V gene data show CDR1 as SGHNT and CDR2 as YENEEA. This CDR3 region has 15 residues. J was trimmed by 7 bases and V by 0 bases; bases with no gene match: 4. CDR3 protein: CASSLDLAGGLTQYF. The CDR3 coding sequence is TGTGCCAGCAGCTTAGACCTAGCGGGAGGACTGACCCAGTACTTC.

The V gene is TRBV19, the J gene TRBJ2-7, with D perhaps TRBD2 (6 bases). The CDR3 runs to 17 residues. V was trimmed by 3 bases and J by 3 bases, leaving 21 bases between them. The germline V gene encodes CDR1 LNHDA and CDR2 SQIVND (reference sequence). The CDR3 bases are TGTGCCAGTAGTATTAACGAGGAGGGCAGTGGATTCTACGAGCAGTACTTC. Its protein is CASSINEEGSGFYEQYF.

This chain connects TRBV10-3 to TRBJ1-2, with 9 nucleotides matching TRBD1. Trimming cost V 6 bases and J 8 bases; bases outside gene matches: 10. Per germline, CDR1 ENHRY and CDR2 SYGVKD. The CDR3 totals 14 residues. As DNA, the CDR3 is TGTGCCATCAGGGGGGACAGGGCCAGCTACGGCTACACCTTC. Residues: CAIRGDRASYGYTF.

The genes are TRBV25-1 and TRBJ2-7; TRBD1 might be the D (5 bases). Trimming shortened V by 4 bases and J by 4 bases, and 8 bases separated the two germline ends. The CDR3 runs to 12 residues. Germline CDR1 reads MGHDK; CDR2 reads SYGVNS. CDR3 protein: CASSAQGYEQYF. The CDR3 DNA follows: TGTGCCAGCAGTGCCCAGGGTTACGAGCAGTACTTC.

This clone was observed once. The chain couples TRBV4-3 to TRBJ2-1; TRBD1 aligns across 8 bases. The germline CDR1 and CDR2 sequences are LGHNA and YSLEER. The CDR3 sequence is 15 residues long. V shed 0 bases and J 6 bases; nucleotides not matched to a gene: 4. CDR3 loop: CASSQDSDRGNEQFF. In DNA, the CDR3 is TGCGCCAGCAGCCAAGATTCCGACAGGGGCAATGAGCAGTTCTTC.

V usage is TRBV4-1 and J usage is TRBJ2-2; D is unclear. The CDR3 sequence is 15 residues long. Looked up from germline, CDR1 is MGHRA and CDR2 is YSYEKL. V lost 1 base to trimming and J lost 4 bases, with 10 bases between them. CDR3 protein: CASSQVQVPTGELFF. In nucleotides, the CDR3 is TGCGCCAGCAGCCAAGTTCAGGTCCCCACCGGGGAGCTGTTTTTT.

The chain is built from TRBV5-6 and TRBJ1-2; TRBD1 matches 7 bases. J lost 4 bases, V lost 0 bases, and 12 bases had no gene match. The length of the CDR3 is 17 residues. Looked up from germline, CDR1 is SGHDT and CDR2 is YYEEEE. CDR3 coding DNA: TGTGCCAGCAGCTTGGATTGGATTGGAGGGGGCAGCTATGGCTACACCTTC. Translated: CASSLDWIGGGSYGYTF.

The CDR3 is CASSLGTGGFETQYF. The CDR3 DNA sequence: TGTGCCAGCAGTTTGGGGACAGGGGGTTTCGAGACCCAGTACTTC. The chain carries TRBV27 and TRBJ2-5; 11 bases match TRBD1. CDR3 length: 15 residues. The V gene's germline CDR1 is MNHEY and CDR2 SMNVEV (reference sequence). V trimming: 3 bases; J trimming: 5 bases; junction bases outside the gene matches: 5.

The chain is built from TRBV28 and TRBJ1-3, with TRBD1 as a possible D gene (5 bases). V lost 4 bases and J lost 3, with 13 bases in between. CDR3 length: 15 residues. CDR1 is MDHEN and CDR2 is SYDVKM in the germline V gene. In nucleotides, the CDR3 is TGTGCCAGCAGTTCCAAGGACAATATTGGAAACACCATATATTTT. This codes for CASSSKDNIGNTIYF. Using reference TRBV28 and TRBJ1-3 for the parts outside the CDR3, the full variable domain is DVKVTQSSRYLVKRTGEKVFLECVQDMDHENMFWYRQDPGLGLRLIYFSYDVKMKEKGDIPEGYSVSREKKERFSLILESASTNQTSMYLCASSSKDNIGNTIYFGEGSWLTVV.

This rearrangement joins TRBV12-5 to TRBJ2-3, with D maybe TRBD2 (6 bases). The CDR3 runs 12 residues. Deletions cut 3 bases from V and 9 bases from J, with 10 bases between. The germline CDR1 and CDR2 sequences are LGHNT and FRNRAP. DNA of the CDR3: TGTGCTAGTGGTTTCGGGCTAGCGACGCAGTATTTT. It yields the protein CASGFGLATQYF. The variable domain in full, completed from reference TRBV12-5 and TRBJ2-3, reads DARVTQTPRHKVTEMGQEVTMRCQPILGHNTVFWYRQTMMQGLELLAYFRNRAPLDDSGMPKDRFSAEMPDATLATLKIQPSEPRDSAVYFCASGFGLATQYFGPGTRLTVL.

The rearrangement links TRBV19 to TRBJ1-1; TRBD1 agrees at 8 bases. This CDR3 spans 15 amino acids. Losses at the gene ends were 5 bases for V and 7 bases for J; bases not matched to a gene: 12. CDR1 is LNHDA and CDR2 is SQIVND in the germline V gene (reference sequence). DNA of the CDR3: TGTGCCAGTAGTCCCGGGGACAGGTTCGCCCTTGAAGCTTTCTTT. Translated, it gives CASSPGDRFALEAFF.

This clone appeared a single time. The V and J genes are TRBV11-2 and TRBJ2-6; D is ambiguous. Looked up from germline, CDR1 is SGHAT and CDR2 is FQNNGV. CDR3 length: 14 amino acids. Trimming left V 5 bases short and J 2 bases short, with 7 bases between. CDR3 region: CASSPPAGANVLTF. CDR3 sequence (DNA): TGTGCCAGCAGCCCCCCTGCTGGGGCCAACGTCCTGACTTTC. The full variable domain, in which reference TRBV11-2 and TRBJ2-6 provide the parts outside the CDR3, is EAGVAQSPRYKIIEKRQSVAFWCNPISGHATLYWYQQILGQGPKLLIQFQNNGVVDDSQLPKDRFSAERLKGVDSTLKIQPAKLEDSAVYLCASSPPAGANVLTFGAGSRLTVL.

This chain connects TRBV5-1 to TRBJ1-5, with D uncertain. V lost 4 bases and J 2 bases, leaving 13 bases between the germline ends. Germline V lookup: CDR1 SGHRS, CDR2 YFSETQ. This CDR3 region has 15 residues. The CDR3 is CASSPRPGGNQPQHF. CDR3 bases: TGCGCCAGCAGCCCCCGCCCCGGGGGCAATCAGCCCCAGCATTTT.

The rearrangement uses TRBV6-4 and TRBJ2-3; a possible D gene is TRBD2 (7 bases). Per germline, CDR1 MRHNA and CDR2 SNTAGT. Trimming shortened V by 0 bases and J by 4 bases, and 11 bases separated the two germline ends. This CDR3 spans 15 amino acids. CDR3 region: CASSDSGGGPDTQYF. CDR3 in DNA: TGTGCCAGCAGTGACTCGGGAGGGGGGCCAGATACGCAGTATTTT.

CDR3 protein: CASTTDRGLSGANVLTF. CDR3 in DNA: TGTGCCAGCACCACGGATAGGGGGCTGTCTGGGGCCAACGTCCTGACTTTC. The rearrangement uses TRBV27 and TRBJ2-6; TRBD1 agrees at 7 bases. Germline CDR1 MNHEY, CDR2 SMNVEV (reference sequence). The length of the CDR3 is 17 residues. After removal of 7 bases from V and 1 base from J, the junction contained 10 bases not matched to a gene.